The 9 T cell receptor beta chains below all came from one sample that was sequenced in a study of blood T cell repertoires in COVID-19. TCRdb keeps only in-frame clones here, not all; method: immunoSEQ multiplex PCR. Here the sample spans roughly 140,000 clones, about 86% being singletons. The sequenced sample was peripheral blood. The source is a woman aged 40 to 55 with acute or convalescent COVID-19.

V is TRBV7-8 and J is TRBJ2-3; possible D gene TRBD2, 6 bases. This CDR3 comprises 15 residues. From germline, CDR1 is SGHVS and CDR2 FQNEAQ. V was trimmed by 5 bases and J by 1 base, leaving 13 bases between them. CDR3 in amino acids: CASSTRLGGTDTQYF. The DNA of the CDR3 is TGTGCCAGCAGCACCCGACTAGGGGGCACAGATACGCAGTATTTT.

The rearrangement uses TRBV29-1 and TRBJ1-2; D is perhaps TRBD1 (6 bases). The CDR3 extends over 15 amino acids. The V and J ends lost 4 bases and 2 bases respectively, with 17 bases between them. The germline gives CDR1 SQVTM, CDR2 ANQGSEA. For the CDR3, the DNA is TGCAGCGTTGTACACGGGGACACTTCAAACTATGGCTACACCTTC. Translation gives CSVVHGDTSNYGYTF.

This rearrangement joins TRBV5-1 to TRBJ2-5, with TRBD2 matching 7 bases. Germline V gives CDR1 SGHRS, CDR2 YFSETQ. The CDR3 is 16 residues long. V lost 3 bases, J lost 0 bases, and 8 bases stayed unmatched. The CDR3 DNA is TGCGCCAGCAGCTGGGGGGGACTCCACAACCAAGAGACCCAGTACTTC. Protein: CASSWGGLHNQETQYF. Using reference TRBV5-1 and TRBJ2-5 for the parts outside the CDR3, the full variable domain is KAGVTQTPRYLIKTRGQQVTLSCSPISGHRSVSWYQQTPGQGLQFLFEYFSETQRNKGNFPGRFSGRQFSNSRSEMNVSTLELGDSALYLCASSWGGLHNQETQYFGPGTRLLVL.

The V gene is TRBV27, the J gene TRBJ2-2; D perhaps matches TRBD2 (6 bases). This CDR3 has 16 amino acids. CDR1 MNHEY and CDR2 SMNVEV come from the germline V gene (reference sequence). Trimming removed 3 bases at V and 3 bases at J, with 14 bases between. Here the CDR3 reads CASSFPRGTHTGELFF. The CDR3 DNA sequence: TGTGCCAGCAGTTTTCCACGTGGGACTCACACCGGGGAGCTGTTTTTT.

The chain links TRBV20-1 to TRBJ2-5; tentatively, D is TRBD2 (6 bases). The CDR3 runs to 10 residues. Germline V gives CDR1 DFQATT, CDR2 SNEGSKA (reference sequence). Between the trimmed V and J ends, which lost 6 bases and 9 bases, there was a span of 11 bases. The CDR3 reads CSAPGRAQYF. In DNA form, the CDR3 reads TGCAGTGCCCCCGGGAGAGCCCAGTACTTC.

The chain recombines TRBV19 with TRBJ2-3; TRBD2 aligns across 11 bases. CDR1 is LNHDA and CDR2 is SQIVND in the germline V gene (reference sequence). This CDR3 has 16 amino acids. Trimming took 3 bases from V and 4 from J; bases not matched to a gene: 6. CDR3 nucleotides: TGTGCCAGTAGTATTCGACTAGCGGGATTTGCAGATACGCAGTATTTT. Its protein product is CASSIRLAGFADTQYF.

The chain recombines TRBV6-4 with TRBJ1-3; 7 nucleotides align to TRBD1. Trimming removed 0 bases from V and 0 bases from J; junction bases left unmatched: 11. Germline values: CDR1 MRHNA, CDR2 SNTAGT. The CDR3 length is 19 residues. This CDR3 reads CASSDSYIASGGSGNTIYF. CDR3 nucleotide sequence: TGTGCCAGCAGTGACTCTTATATAGCTTCAGGGGGCTCTGGAAACACCATATATTTT.

The chain couples TRBV19 to TRBJ2-7, with a tentative D call TRBD1 (6 bases). Germline values: CDR1 LNHDA, CDR2 SQIVND (reference sequence). The CDR3 length is 13 residues. Trimming took 5 bases from V and 3 from J, leaving 11 bases between them. CDR3 bases: TGTGCCAGTAGTCAGGGGCCCCACTACGAGCAGTACTTC. Protein product: CASSQGPHYEQYF.

The rearrangement joins TRBV27 to TRBJ1-1, with a tentative D call TRBD1 (5 bases). The V gene's germline CDR1 is MNHEY and CDR2 SMNVEV (reference sequence). Trimming left V 3 bases short and J 5 bases short, with 13 bases between. The CDR3 consists of 14 residues. The CDR3 coding sequence is TGTGCCAGCAGTTTGGAGGGGAGGTGGACTGAAGCTTTCTTT. It encodes CASSLEGRWTEAFF.